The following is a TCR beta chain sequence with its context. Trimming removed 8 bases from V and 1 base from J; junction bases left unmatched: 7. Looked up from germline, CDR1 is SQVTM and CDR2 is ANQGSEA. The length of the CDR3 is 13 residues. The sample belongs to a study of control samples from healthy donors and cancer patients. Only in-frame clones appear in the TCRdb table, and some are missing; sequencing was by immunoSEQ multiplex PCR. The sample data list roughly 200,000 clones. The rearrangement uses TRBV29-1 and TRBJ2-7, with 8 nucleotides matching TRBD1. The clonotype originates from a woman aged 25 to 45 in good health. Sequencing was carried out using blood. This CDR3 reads CSFRQGSSYEQYF. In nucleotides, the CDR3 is TGCAGCTTCAGACAGGGGTCTTCCTACGAGCAGTACTTC.